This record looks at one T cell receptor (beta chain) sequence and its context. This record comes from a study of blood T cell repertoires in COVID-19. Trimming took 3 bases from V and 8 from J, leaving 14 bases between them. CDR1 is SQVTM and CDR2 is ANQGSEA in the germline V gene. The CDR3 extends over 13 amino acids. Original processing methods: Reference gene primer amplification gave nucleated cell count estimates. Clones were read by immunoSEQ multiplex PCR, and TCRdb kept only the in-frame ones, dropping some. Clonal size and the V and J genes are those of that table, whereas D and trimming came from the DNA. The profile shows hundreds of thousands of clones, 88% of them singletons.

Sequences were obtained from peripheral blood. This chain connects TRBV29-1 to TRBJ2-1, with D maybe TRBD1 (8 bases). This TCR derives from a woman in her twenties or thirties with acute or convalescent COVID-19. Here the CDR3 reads CSVETGEGYEQFF. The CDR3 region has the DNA TGCAGCGTTGAGACAGGGGAGGGCTATGAGCAGTTCTTC.